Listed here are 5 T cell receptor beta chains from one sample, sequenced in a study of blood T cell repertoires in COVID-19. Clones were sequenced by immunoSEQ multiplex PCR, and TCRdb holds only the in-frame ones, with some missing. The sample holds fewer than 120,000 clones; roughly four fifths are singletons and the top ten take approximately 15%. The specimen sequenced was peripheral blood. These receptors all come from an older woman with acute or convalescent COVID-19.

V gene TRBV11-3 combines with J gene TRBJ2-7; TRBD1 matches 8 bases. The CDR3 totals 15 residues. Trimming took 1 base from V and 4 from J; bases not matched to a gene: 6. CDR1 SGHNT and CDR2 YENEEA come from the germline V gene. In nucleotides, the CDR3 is TGTGCCAGCAGCTTAGGACAGGGGAGCCGGTACGAGCAGTACTTC. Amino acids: CASSLGQGSRYEQYF.

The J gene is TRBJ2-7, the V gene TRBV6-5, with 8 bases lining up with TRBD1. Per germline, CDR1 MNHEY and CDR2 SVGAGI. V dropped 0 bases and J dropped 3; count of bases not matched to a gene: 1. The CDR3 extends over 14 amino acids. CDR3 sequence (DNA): TGTGCCAGCAGTTACTCGACAGGGGTCTACGAGCAGTACTTC. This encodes CASSYSTGVYEQYF.

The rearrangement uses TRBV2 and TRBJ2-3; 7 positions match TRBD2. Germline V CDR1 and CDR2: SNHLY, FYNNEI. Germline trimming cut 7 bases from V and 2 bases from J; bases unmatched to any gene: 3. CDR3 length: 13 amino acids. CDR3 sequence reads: CASTRDYTDTQYF. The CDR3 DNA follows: TGTGCCAGCACGCGGGACTACACAGATACGCAGTATTTT.

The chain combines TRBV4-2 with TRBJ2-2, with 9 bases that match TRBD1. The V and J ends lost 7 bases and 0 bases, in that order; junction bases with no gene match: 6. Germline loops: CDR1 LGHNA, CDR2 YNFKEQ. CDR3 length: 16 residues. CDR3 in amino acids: CASKKNRGPNTGELFF. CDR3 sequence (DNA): TGTGCCAGCAAGAAGAACAGGGGGCCGAACACCGGGGAGCTGTTTTTT.

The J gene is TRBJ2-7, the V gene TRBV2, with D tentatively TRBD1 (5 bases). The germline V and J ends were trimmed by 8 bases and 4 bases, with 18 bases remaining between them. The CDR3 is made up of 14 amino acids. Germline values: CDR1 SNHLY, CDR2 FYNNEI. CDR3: CASYRLGAGYEQYF. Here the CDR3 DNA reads TGTGCCAGCTACAGGCTAGGGGCCGGTTACGAGCAGTACTTC.